This paragraph covers one T cell receptor (beta chain) sequence. No cognate antigen has been identified for it. There are no base qualities to consult, and no much larger clone falls within one base. Library method: the immunoSEQ multiplex PCR assay. The multiplex PCR relied on a mix of 60 forward primers for TCR Vbeta segments and 13 reverse primers for TCR Jbeta segments. The CDR3 region of rearranged TCR beta genes was amplified from genomic DNA with a multiplex PCR assay. The Illumina HiSeq System was used to sequence the amplified TCR beta libraries as 87-base-pair reads. The study's own analysis went as follows. Across the 670 or so repertoires, a later analysis counted roughly 77 million unique TCR beta chains, approximately 10 million of which were shared by at least two donors. Raw reads were error-corrected and collapsed into unique sequences by a nearest-neighbor algorithm in which closely related sequences were merged to remove PCR and sequencing errors. CDR3 sequences were aligned to IMGT reference sequences to assign V, D and J gene segments. For a sequence to be retained, a match of at least six nucleotides to both a V gene segment and a J gene segment was required. Rearrangements were classified as productive when the CDR3 lacked stop codons and remained in frame with V and J, and all other rearrangements were classified as non-productive. Following IMGT convention, CDR3 was defined as the stretch from the second conserved V-encoded cysteine up to the conserved J-encoded phenylalanine. The earlier analysis of a few hundred of the donors excluded sequences that lacked an unambiguous match to a single V gene segment. An earlier analysis of several hundred of the donors called V segments functional above 56.7% productive rearrangements and segregating when the between-donor standard deviation exceeded 5%. A statistical classification framework was built to diagnose cytomegalovirus status from the catalog of TCR beta chain sequences. In a later analysis, V and J genes were assigned by comparing TCR nucleotide sequences against IMGT/GENE-DB human TR gene sequences. In a later analysis, CDR3 sequences and most-parsimonious VDJ recombination scenarios were assigned using the TCRdist pipeline. A later analysis defined each TCR beta chain by its CDR3 amino acid sequence plus V-gene family, and excluded reads lacking a unique V-gene family. A later analysis removed several hundred highly shared, low-generation-probability nucleotide sequences to deal with suspected cross-contamination and a sequencing artifact. In a later analysis, a clonal expansion index was calculated for each public chain from normalized within-repertoire ranks of inferred template counts. Generation probabilities in a later analysis came from a VDJ recombination model fitted to out-of-frame rearrangements, and those results were checked against IGoR. In a later analysis, hypergeometric tests were used to score TCR-TCR, TCR-HLA and TCR-CMV co-occurrence, with a repertoire-size bias correction applied to TCR pairs. To estimate false discovery rates, a later analysis permuted the HLA or CMV assignments 20 times. A later analysis grouped co-occurring TCRs with DBSCAN, adding TCRdist sequence similarity when clustering within HLA-allele-positive subsets. For co-occurrence clustering, repertoires with fewer than 30,000 or more than 120,000 public chains were excluded, along with 4 to 6 repertoires with anomalous nucleotide sharing. What TCRdb holds here is the immuneACCESS table cut down to in-frame rearrangements. Part of the clones is not present; checked against another copy, under half of the missing clones reflect an unresolved V gene, and the others are unexplained. V, J and clone size reflect that table, while D and trimming were determined from the DNA. In all, the sample holds about 160,000 clones, and around four fifths of those were seen once. The ten largest clones add up to about 2% of the sample.

This sample was taken from a study of cytomegalovirus exposure and HLA in healthy donors (TCRdb year 2017). The study in broad terms: An earlier analysis of some 550 of the donors reported about 250 Gb of sequence data and some 120 million unique TCR beta sequences from 190 million or so T cells. Rather than drawing on any new phenotypic data, the later analysis identified candidate immune exposures from TCR beta sequences and the way those sequences occurred across donors. Along with the approximately 700-subject first cohort, a separate validation cohort of around 120 different subjects was used. The study aimed to test whether cataloging public T cell receptors could reveal signatures of past pathogen exposure. The T cell repertoires of about 700 subjects were profiled by immunosequencing and related to cytomegalovirus serostatus. A later analysis re-analyzed previously published TCR beta repertoires from roughly 630 donors and added high-resolution HLA genotyping to study TCR occurrence patterns. Among some 400 genotyped donors of the cohort, an average of approximately 240,000 unique TCR beta nucleotide sequences was sequenced per donor, of which 15% to 20% were non-productive. About 320 gigabases of sequencing data and approximately 93 million unique TCR sequences were included in an early release covering roughly 600 HLA-typed donors. Every discovery cohort repertoire had been produced on one sequencing platform. A later genetic analysis used genome-wide SNP genotypes for about 65% of the 666 donors, treating that subset as a discovery cohort. High-throughput TCR immunosequencing, statistical association of individual TCRs with disease status, and machine learning were combined to predict cytomegalovirus infection status. An earlier analysis of a few hundred of the donors applied high-throughput TCR beta sequencing to assess whether each TCR beta V gene segment acted as functional or pseudogenic. The number of typed donors differed by locus: about 620-640 for A, B, C, DRB1 and DQB1; 500 to 550 for DQA1; 606 for DPA1; and around 450 for DPB1. HLA typing included class I and class II loci at four-digit resolution. Four or five DR-DQ haplotypes were handled as single units for association and clustering, since linkage in the cohort was strong. Alongside the repertoire data, information on donor age, sex, ethnicity and CMV serostatus was compiled. Among the roughly 380 genotyped donors, approximately 82% belonged to the genetic ancestry cluster associated with self-reported Caucasian donors.

Beyond this particular receptor, the publication reports: When HLA alleles, especially DR and DQ, strongly co-occurred, TCR associations were difficult to assign to individual alleles. Compared with the roughly 720-donor mean, donors in an Asian-associated ancestry cluster had fewer N-insertions in productive TCRs, according to a later genetic analysis. Because HLA typing was missing for some donors at each locus, association tests included only the typed subset. About 15 rarely observed V segments, including chromosome 9 orphons, were excluded from the earlier analysis of several hundred of the donors because counts were too low. Some IMGT-functional V segments, including TRBV6-2 and TRBV6-3, could not be told apart with the 87-base-pair reads, so those segments were excluded. Linkage disequilibrium might explain the correlated functional status among segregating V segments, but an unknown experimental factor could not be excluded. A later analysis associated 15,000 to 20,000 TCR beta sequences with specific HLA alleles at a false discovery rate of 0.05. Only TCR beta chains were sequenced in this cohort, and the absence of alpha or paired-chain data limited detectable features. A cluster of highly shared sequence variants was judged likely to represent a technical artifact of the sequencing pipeline. A further reported finding was that TCR beta sequences accurately predicted the HLA-A and HLA-B alleles for most subjects in the first cohort. CMV serostatus was the only immune exposure information available for the cohort. Sequencing depth was assumed to be roughly uniform across donors in the presence/absence analyses, though that assumption may not hold. V-gene and J-gene trimming of TCR beta chains was associated with a missense DCLRE1C variant in a later genetic analysis, and the association was replicated in an independent cohort. A later analysis found that HLA-associated TCR beta chains were more clonally expanded and had lower generation probabilities than equally common non-associated chains. Most TCR sequences were seen in very few donors, while some public TCRs were found in many individuals. A later analysis found that most CMV-associated TCR beta chains appeared HLA-restricted, with HLA associations seemingly driven largely by CMV exposure. Three of the identified cytomegalovirus-associated TCR beta chains were confirmed in vitro to be specific for cytomegalovirus antigens. A total of fewer than 200 TCR beta chains were listed by the study as associated with cytomegalovirus. In an earlier analysis of approximately 590 of the donors, most TCR beta V segments appeared in productive rearrangements about 87% or about 30% of the time, broadly matching IMGT annotations. The authors suggested that the approach could potentially be extended to other disease states and immunological phenotypes. In both the original and validation cohorts, the classifier was reported to diagnose cytomegalovirus status with high specificity and sensitivity. According to a later analysis, parvovirus B19, influenza, CMV and Epstein-Barr virus appeared linked to several top co-occurrence clusters. A later analysis found that TCR association rates varied across HLA loci, with DRB1 alleles showing the most associated TCRs and HLA-C alleles the fewest.

The germline V gene specifies MGHDK as CDR1 and SYGVNS as CDR2. V trim: 1 base; J trim: 3 bases; unmatched bases: 3. Its CDR3 holds 16 amino acids, cysteine through phenylalanine. This entry keeps only the CDR3 DNA: 48 bases, framed from base 1. In total, around 600 healthy bone marrow donors made up the cohort. At the time of sampling, every cohort member was nominally healthy, though immune exposures that went unrecorded were likely present. The donor tested CMV seronegative, placing the donor among the 350 or so seronegative members of the cohort. A peripheral blood sample was provided by each donor, and peripheral blood mononuclear cells were used for TCR beta sequencing. The Qiagen DNeasy Blood Extraction Kit was used to extract genomic DNA from the blood cell samples.

This clonotype was sampled from a female donor in good health and CMV-seronegative. The chain was built from TRBV25-1 and TRBJ2-1; TRBD2 matches 10 bases in the middle. The sequenced sample was PBMCs. At the DNA level, the sequence is TGTGCCAGCAGTGAATCTAGACTAGCGGGCTACAATGAGCAGTTCTTC. Its protein is CASSESRLAGYNEQFF.